This T cell receptor beta chain was recovered during a study of T cell repertoires in cytomegalovirus infection. Germline V CDR1 and CDR2: SGHNT, YYREEE (reference sequence). V lost 2 bases and J 1 base, leaving 11 bases between the germline ends. The CDR3 covers 15 residues. One entry per CDR3 protein, called by TCRdb with MiXCR from the reads. The repertoire holds 300,000 to 450,000 distinct CDR3 sequences, less than 20% seen once, with around 8.6% in the top ten. Input material: PBMCs. This sequence joins TRBV5-4 and TRBJ2-3, with a tentative D call TRBD2 (6 bases). The source of this sequence is a human donor in good health (CMV status not recorded). Some clones in this sample may be carry-over from other donors' samples. The chain's CDR3 is CASSFRSGGTDTQYF. The CDR3 DNA is TGTGCCAGCAGCTTTAGATCGGGGGGCACAGATACGCAGTATTTT.